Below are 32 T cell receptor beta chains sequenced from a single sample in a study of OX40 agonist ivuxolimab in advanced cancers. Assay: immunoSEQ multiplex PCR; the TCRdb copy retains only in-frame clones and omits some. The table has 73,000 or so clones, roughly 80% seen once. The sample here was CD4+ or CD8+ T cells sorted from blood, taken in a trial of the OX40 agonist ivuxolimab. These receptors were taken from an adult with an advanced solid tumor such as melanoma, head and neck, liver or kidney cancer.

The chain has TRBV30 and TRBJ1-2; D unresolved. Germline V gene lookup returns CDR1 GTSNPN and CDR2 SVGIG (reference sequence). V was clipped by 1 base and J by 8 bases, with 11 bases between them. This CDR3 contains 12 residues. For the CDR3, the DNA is TGTGCCTGGAGTGAGGTAAAGTTCGGCTACACCTTC. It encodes CAWSEVKFGYTF.

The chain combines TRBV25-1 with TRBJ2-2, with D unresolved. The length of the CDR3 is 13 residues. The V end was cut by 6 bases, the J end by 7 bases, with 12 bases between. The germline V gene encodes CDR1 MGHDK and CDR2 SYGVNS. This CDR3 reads CASRAPSRGELFF. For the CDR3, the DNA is TGTGCCAGCAGGGCCCCCTCTCGCGGGGAGCTGTTTTTT.

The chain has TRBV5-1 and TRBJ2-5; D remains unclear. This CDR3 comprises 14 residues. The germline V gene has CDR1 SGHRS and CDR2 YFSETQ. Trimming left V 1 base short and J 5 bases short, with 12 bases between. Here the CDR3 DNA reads TGCGCCAGCAGCTTGTTGGGTCCTCGGGAGACCCAGTACTTC. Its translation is CASSLLGPRETQYF.

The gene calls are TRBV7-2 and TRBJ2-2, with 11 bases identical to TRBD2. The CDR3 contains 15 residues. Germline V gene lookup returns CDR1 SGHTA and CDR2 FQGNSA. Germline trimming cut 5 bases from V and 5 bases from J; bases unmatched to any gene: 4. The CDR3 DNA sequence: TGTGCCAGCAGCCCAGGGACTAGCGGTACCGGGGAGCTGTTTTTT. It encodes CASSPGTSGTGELFF.

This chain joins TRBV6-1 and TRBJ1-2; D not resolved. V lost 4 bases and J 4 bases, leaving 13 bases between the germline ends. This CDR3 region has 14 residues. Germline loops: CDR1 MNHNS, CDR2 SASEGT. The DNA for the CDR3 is TGTGCCAGCAGTGGGATGGCGACGAGCTATGGCTACACCTTC. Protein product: CASSGMATSYGYTF.

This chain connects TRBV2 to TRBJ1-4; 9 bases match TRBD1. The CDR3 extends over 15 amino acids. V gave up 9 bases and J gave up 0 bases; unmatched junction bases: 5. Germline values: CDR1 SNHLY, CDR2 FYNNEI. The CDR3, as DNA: TGTGCCAGTAGGACAGGGGAGGCAACTAATGAAAAACTGTTTTTT. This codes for CASRTGEATNEKLFF.

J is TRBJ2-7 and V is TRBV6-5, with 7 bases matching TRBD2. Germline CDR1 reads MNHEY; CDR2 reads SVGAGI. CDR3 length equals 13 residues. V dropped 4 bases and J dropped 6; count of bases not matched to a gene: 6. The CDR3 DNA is TGTGCCAGCAGTTTGGCTAGCGGTGGCGAGCAGTACTTC. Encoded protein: CASSLASGGEQYF.

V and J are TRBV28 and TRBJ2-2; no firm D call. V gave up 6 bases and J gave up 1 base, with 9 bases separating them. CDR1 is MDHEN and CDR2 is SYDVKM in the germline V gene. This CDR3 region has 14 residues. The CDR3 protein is CASRINGNTGELFF. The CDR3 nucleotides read TGTGCCAGCAGGATAAATGGGAACACCGGGGAGCTGTTTTTT.

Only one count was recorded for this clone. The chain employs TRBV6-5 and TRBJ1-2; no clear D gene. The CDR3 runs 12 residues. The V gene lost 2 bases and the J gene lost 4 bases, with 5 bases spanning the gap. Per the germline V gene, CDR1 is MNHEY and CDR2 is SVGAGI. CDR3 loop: CASSYELYGYTF. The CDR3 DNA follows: TGTGCCAGCAGTTACGAACTCTATGGCTACACCTTC.

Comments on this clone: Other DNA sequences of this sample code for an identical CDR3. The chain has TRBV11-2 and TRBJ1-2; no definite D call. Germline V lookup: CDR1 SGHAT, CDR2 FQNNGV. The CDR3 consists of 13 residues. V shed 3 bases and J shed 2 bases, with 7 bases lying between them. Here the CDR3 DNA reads TGTGCCAGCAGCTTTGAAGGGAACTATGGCTACACCTTC. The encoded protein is CASSFEGNYGYTF.

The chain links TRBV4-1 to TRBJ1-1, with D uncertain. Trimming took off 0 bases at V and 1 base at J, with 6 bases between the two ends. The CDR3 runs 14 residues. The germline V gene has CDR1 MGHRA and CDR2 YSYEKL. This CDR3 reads CASSQERRNTEAFF. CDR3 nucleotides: TGCGCCAGCAGCCAAGAACGGAGGAACACTGAAGCTTTCTTT.

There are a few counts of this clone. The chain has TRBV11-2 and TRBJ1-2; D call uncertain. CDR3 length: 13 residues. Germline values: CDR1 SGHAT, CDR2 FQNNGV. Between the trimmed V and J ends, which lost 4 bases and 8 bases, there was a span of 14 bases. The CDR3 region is CASSSPRVGGYTF. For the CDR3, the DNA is TGTGCCAGCAGCTCCCCCCGGGTGGGAGGCTACACCTTC.

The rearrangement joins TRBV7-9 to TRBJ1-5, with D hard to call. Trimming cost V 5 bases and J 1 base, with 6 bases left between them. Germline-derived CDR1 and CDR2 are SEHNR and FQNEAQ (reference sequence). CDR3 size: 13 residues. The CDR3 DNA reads TGTGCCAGCAGCCCCGGGAGCAATCAGCCCCAGCATTTT. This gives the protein CASSPGSNQPQHF.

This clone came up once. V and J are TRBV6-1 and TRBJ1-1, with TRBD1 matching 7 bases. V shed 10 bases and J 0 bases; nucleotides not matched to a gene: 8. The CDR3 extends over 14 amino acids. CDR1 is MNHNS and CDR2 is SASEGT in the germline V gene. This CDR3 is CATQGGRVNTEAFF. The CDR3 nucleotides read TGTGCCACCCAGGGGGGGCGAGTGAACACTGAAGCTTTCTTT.

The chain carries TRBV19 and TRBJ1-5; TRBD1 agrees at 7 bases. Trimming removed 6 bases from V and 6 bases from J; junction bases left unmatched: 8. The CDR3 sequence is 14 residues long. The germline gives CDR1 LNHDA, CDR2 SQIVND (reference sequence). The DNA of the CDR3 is TGTGCCAGTAGCAATTGGACAGGCACTCAGCCCCAGCATTTT. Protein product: CASSNWTGTQPQHF. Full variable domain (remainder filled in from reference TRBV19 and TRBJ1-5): DGGITQSPKYLFRKEGQNVTLSCEQNLNHDAMYWYRQDPGQGLRLIYYSQIVNDFQKGDIAEGYSVSREKKESFPLTVTSAQKNPTAFYLCASSNWTGTQPQHFGDGTRLSIL.

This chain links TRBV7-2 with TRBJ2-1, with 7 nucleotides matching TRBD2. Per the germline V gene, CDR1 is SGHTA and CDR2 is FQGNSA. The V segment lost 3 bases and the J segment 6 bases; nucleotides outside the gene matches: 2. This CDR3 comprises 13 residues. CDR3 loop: CASSFGGSNEQFF. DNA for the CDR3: TGTGCCAGCAGCTTCGGGGGGAGCAATGAGCAGTTCTTC.

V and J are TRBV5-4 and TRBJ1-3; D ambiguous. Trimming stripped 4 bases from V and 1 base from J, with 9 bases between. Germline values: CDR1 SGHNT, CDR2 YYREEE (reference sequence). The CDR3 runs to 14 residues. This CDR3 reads CASSPGPSGNTIYF. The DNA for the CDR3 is TGTGCCAGCAGCCCCGGTCCTTCTGGAAACACCATATATTTT.

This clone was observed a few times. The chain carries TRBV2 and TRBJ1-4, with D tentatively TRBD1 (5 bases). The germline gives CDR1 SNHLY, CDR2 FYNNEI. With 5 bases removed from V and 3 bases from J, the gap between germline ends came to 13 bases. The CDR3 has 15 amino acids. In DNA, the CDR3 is TGTGCCAGCAGTCGTACAGGATTAGCTAATGAAAAACTGTTTTTT. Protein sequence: CASSRTGLANEKLFF.

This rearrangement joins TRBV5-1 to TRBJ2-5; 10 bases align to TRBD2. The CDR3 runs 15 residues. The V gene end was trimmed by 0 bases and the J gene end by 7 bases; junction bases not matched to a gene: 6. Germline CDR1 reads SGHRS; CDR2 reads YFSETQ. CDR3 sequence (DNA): TGCGCCAGCAGCTTGGAATCTAGCGGGGGCCCGACCCAGTACTTC. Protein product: CASSLESSGGPTQYF.

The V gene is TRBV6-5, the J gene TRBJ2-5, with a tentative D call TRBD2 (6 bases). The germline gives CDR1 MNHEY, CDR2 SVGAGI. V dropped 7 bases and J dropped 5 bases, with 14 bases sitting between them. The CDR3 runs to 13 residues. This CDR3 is CASTNPGVETQYF. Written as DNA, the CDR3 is TGTGCCAGCACCAACCCGGGAGTGGAGACCCAGTACTTC.

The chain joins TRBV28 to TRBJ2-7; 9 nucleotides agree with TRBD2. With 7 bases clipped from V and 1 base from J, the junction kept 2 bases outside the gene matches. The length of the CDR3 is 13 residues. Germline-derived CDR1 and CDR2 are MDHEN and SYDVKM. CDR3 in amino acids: CASTAGGSYEQYF. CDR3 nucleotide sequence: TGTGCCAGCACGGCGGGAGGGTCCTACGAGCAGTACTTC.

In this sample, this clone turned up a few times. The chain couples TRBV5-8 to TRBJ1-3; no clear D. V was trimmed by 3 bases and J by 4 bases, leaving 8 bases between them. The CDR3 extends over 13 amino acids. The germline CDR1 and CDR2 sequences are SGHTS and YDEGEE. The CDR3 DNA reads TGTGCCAGCAGCTGGGCACCCGGAAACACCATATATTTT. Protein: CASSWAPGNTIYF.

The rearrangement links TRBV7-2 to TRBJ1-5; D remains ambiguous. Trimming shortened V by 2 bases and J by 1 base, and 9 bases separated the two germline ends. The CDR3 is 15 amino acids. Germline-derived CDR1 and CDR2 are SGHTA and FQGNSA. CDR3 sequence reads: CASSLRVRSNQPQHF. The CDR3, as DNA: TGTGCCAGCAGCTTAAGGGTCAGGAGCAATCAGCCCCAGCATTTT.

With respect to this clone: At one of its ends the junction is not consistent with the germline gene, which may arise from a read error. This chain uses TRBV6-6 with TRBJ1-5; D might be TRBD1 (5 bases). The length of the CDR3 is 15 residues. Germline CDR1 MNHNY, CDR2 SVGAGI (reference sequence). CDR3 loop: CASSDSGTGNQPQHF. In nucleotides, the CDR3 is TGTGCCAGCAGTGACTCCGGGACGGGCAATCAGCCCCAGCATTTT.

The CDR3: CASSSTDPAYNEQFF. CDR3 sequence (DNA): TGTGCCAGCAGTTCCACAGACCCAGCCTACAATGAGCAGTTCTTC. This chain links TRBV6-6 with TRBJ2-1; no clear D gene. CDR3 length equals 15 residues. CDR1 and CDR2 from the germline V gene are MNHNY and SVGAGI (reference sequence). V was pared by 4 bases and J by 2 bases, with 12 bases between.

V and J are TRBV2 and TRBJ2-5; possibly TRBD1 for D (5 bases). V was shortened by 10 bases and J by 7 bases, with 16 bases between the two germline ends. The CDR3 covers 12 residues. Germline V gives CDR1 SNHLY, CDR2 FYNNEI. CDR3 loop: CAKSLQETTQYF. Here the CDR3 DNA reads TGTGCCAAAAGTTTACAGGAAACGACCCAGTACTTC.

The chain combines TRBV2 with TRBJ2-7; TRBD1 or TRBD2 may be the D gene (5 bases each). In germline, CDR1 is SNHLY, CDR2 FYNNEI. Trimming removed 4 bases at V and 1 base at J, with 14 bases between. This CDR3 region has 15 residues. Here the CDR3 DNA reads TGTGCCAGCAGTGGTGGGGGTAGCCATTCCTACGAGCAGTACGTC. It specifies CASSGGGSHSYEQYV.

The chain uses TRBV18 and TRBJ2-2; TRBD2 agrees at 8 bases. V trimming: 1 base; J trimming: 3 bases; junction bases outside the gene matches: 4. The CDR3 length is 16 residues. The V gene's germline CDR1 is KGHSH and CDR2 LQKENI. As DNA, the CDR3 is TGTGCCAGCTCACCACGTCTTAGCGGGGACACCGGGGAGCTGTTTTTT. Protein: CASSPRLSGDTGELFF.

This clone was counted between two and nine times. The chain's CDR3 is CASSPQAGYGYTF. CDR3 nucleotide sequence: TGTGCCAGCAGCCCCCAAGCTGGGTATGGCTACACCTTC. This rearrangement joins TRBV9 to TRBJ1-2; no clear D. Germline loops: CDR1 SGDLS, CDR2 YYNGEE. The V end lost 4 bases, the J end lost 5 bases, and 12 bases lay between the germline ends. The CDR3 loop spans 13 amino acids. Full variable domain (missing parts from reference TRBV9 and TRBJ1-2): DSGVTQTPKHLITATGQRVTLRCSPRSGDLSVYWYQQSLDQGLQFLIQYYNGEERAKGNILERFSAQQFPDLHSELNLSSLELGDSALYFCASSPQAGYGYTFGSGTRLTVV.

Here the CDR3 DNA reads TGTGCCAGCAGTTTCCTGACAGGGAGGAACACCGGGGAGCTGTTTTTT. It translates to CASSFLTGRNTGELFF. J is TRBJ2-2 and V is TRBV27; 7 bases align to TRBD1. Per the germline V gene, CDR1 is MNHEY and CDR2 is SMNVEV (reference sequence). This CDR3 is 16 amino acids long. V gave up 3 bases and J gave up 1 base; unmatched junction bases: 5.

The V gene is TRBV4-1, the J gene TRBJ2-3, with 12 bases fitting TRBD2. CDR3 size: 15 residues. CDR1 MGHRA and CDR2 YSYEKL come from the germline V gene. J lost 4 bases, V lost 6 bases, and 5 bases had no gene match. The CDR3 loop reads CASRRLAGGPDTQYF. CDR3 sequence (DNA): TGCGCCAGCAGACGTCTAGCGGGAGGGCCAGATACGCAGTATTTT.

Here the CDR3 DNA reads TGTGCCAGCTCCACCAATCCAGGTCAAGAGACCCAGTACTTC. Protein: CASSTNPGQETQYF. The V gene is TRBV18, the J gene TRBJ2-5; D remains unclear. V lost 6 bases to trimming and J lost 2 bases, with 13 bases between them. Looked up from germline, CDR1 is KGHSH and CDR2 is LQKENI. The CDR3 extends over 14 amino acids.